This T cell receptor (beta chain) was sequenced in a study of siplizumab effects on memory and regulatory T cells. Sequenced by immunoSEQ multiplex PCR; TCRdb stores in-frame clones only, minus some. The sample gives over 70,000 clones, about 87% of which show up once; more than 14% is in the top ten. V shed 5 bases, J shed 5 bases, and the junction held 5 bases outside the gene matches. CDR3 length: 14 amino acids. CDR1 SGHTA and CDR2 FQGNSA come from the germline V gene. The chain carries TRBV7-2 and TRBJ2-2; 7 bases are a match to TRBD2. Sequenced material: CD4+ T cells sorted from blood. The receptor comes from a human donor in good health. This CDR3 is CASSPGLVTGELFF. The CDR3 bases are TGTGCCAGCAGCCCTGGACTAGTGACCGGGGAGCTGTTTTTT.